The next 11 T cell receptor beta chains were all read from a single sample in a study of blood T cell repertoires in COVID-19. Clones were sequenced by immunoSEQ multiplex PCR, and TCRdb holds only the in-frame ones, with some missing. The sample contains approximately 150,000 clones, roughly 88% of which appear only once. Sequencing was carried out using peripheral blood. Receptor source: a man between 65 and 79 years old with active COVID-19.

This clone was detected a few times. The chain recombines TRBV7-6 with TRBJ2-2; the match to TRBD2 covers 16 bases. The V and J ends lost 6 bases and 6 bases, in that order; junction bases with no gene match: 4. Germline-derived CDR1 and CDR2 are SGHVS and FNYEAQ. The CDR3 spans 16 residues. CDR3 region: CASRGTSGRAPGELFF. CDR3 sequence (DNA): TGTGCCAGCAGGGGGACTAGCGGGAGGGCCCCCGGGGAGCTGTTTTTT.

Comments on this clone: Additional DNA sequences in this sample encode the identical CDR3. In DNA form, the CDR3 reads TGTGCCAGTAGTATAAGGGGCTCTGGGGCCAACGTCCTGACTTTC. This encodes CASSIRGSGANVLTF. The chain employs TRBV19 and TRBJ2-6; D is possibly TRBD1 (5 bases). The CDR3 runs 15 residues. The V and J ends lost 2 bases and 0 bases respectively, with 5 bases between them. Germline values: CDR1 LNHDA, CDR2 SQIVND (reference sequence).

The table lists this clone with a count of one. V usage is TRBV2 and J usage is TRBJ2-2, with 10 bases lining up with TRBD2. Germline trimming cut 8 bases from V and 6 bases from J; bases unmatched to any gene: 18. This CDR3 spans 18 amino acids. The V gene's germline CDR1 is SNHLY and CDR2 FYNNEI. The CDR3 nucleotides are TGTGCCAGCCGACAAAGGGGGGCCGGGACTAGCGTCCCCGGGGAGCTGTTTTTT. Amino acid sequence: CASRQRGAGTSVPGELFF.

The chain recombines TRBV2 with TRBJ2-7, with D perhaps matching TRBD1 (6 bases). The CDR3 sequence is 13 residues long. The germline V gene has CDR1 SNHLY and CDR2 FYNNEI. The V end was cut by 7 bases, the J end by 6 bases, with 16 bases between. CDR3 in amino acids: CASKHRASGEQYF. Written as DNA, the CDR3 is TGTGCCAGCAAGCACAGGGCGTCAGGCGAGCAGTACTTC.

The chain joins TRBV7-2 to TRBJ1-1; D might be TRBD1 (5 bases). The V and J ends lost 1 base and 5 bases respectively, with 8 bases between them. Germline V gives CDR1 SGHTA, CDR2 FQGNSA. CDR3 length equals 13 residues. The CDR3 sequence: CASSLEGRTEAFF. For the CDR3, the DNA is TGTGCCAGCAGCTTAGAGGGGAGGACTGAAGCTTTCTTT.

CDR3 in amino acids: CASSPGQTFSGNTIYF. For the CDR3, the DNA is TGTGCCAGTAGTCCGGGACAGACCTTCTCTGGAAACACCATATATTTT. The chain links TRBV19 to TRBJ1-3; 7 nucleotides align to TRBD1. Trimming took 5 bases from V and 0 from J; bases not matched to a gene: 7. This CDR3 is 16 amino acids long. Germline V gene lookup returns CDR1 LNHDA and CDR2 SQIVND (reference sequence).

The chain employs TRBV5-1 and TRBJ1-5, with a possible D match to TRBD1 (5 bases). This CDR3 has 12 amino acids. Trimming shortened V by 4 bases and J by 6 bases, and 8 bases separated the two germline ends. CDR1 is SGHRS and CDR2 is YFSETQ in the germline V gene. CDR3 sequence: CASSGAVQPQHF. The CDR3 DNA sequence: TGCGCCAGCAGCGGGGCGGTTCAGCCCCAGCATTTT.

In its sample, this clone was seen once. The chain uses TRBV7-9 and TRBJ2-7, with a weak D call TRBD1 (5 bases). V dropped 1 base and J dropped 6 bases, with 10 bases sitting between them. In germline, CDR1 is SEHNR, CDR2 FQNEAQ (reference sequence). The CDR3 is 13 residues long. CDR3 bases: TGTGCCAGCAGCTTAGGGCCTGACAGCGAGCAGTACTTC. It yields the protein CASSLGPDSEQYF.

CDR3 protein: CASSRLAGGSSSGANVLTF. CDR3 in DNA: TGTGCCAGCAGCCGACTAGCGGGAGGGTCGAGCTCTGGGGCCAACGTCCTGACTTTC. The genes are TRBV3-1 (or the pseudogene TRBV3-2) and TRBJ2-6, with TRBD2 identical over 14 bases. This CDR3 region has 19 residues. V was clipped by 4 bases and J by 0 bases; unmatched bases: 5. The V gene's germline CDR1 is LGHDT and CDR2 YNNKEL (reference sequence).

The chain is built from TRBV5-1 and TRBJ2-7; 10 bases are shared with TRBD1. Germline-derived CDR1 and CDR2 are SGHRS and YFSETQ. The V and J ends lost 6 bases and 0 bases, in that order; junction bases with no gene match: 6. There are 15 residues in the CDR3. CDR3 sequence reads: CASTLGTGVSYEQYF. Written as DNA, the CDR3 is TGCGCCAGCACCCTCGGGACAGGGGTCTCCTACGAGCAGTACTTC.

This chain links TRBV18 with TRBJ2-5; TRBD1 matches at 7 bases. V was clipped by 5 bases and J by 2 bases; unmatched bases: 2. The CDR3 sequence is 13 residues long. Germline values: CDR1 KGHSH, CDR2 LQKENI. CDR3 DNA: TGTGCCAGCTCAAGGGGGCGTCAAGAGACCCAGTACTTC. Translating gives CASSRGRQETQYF.